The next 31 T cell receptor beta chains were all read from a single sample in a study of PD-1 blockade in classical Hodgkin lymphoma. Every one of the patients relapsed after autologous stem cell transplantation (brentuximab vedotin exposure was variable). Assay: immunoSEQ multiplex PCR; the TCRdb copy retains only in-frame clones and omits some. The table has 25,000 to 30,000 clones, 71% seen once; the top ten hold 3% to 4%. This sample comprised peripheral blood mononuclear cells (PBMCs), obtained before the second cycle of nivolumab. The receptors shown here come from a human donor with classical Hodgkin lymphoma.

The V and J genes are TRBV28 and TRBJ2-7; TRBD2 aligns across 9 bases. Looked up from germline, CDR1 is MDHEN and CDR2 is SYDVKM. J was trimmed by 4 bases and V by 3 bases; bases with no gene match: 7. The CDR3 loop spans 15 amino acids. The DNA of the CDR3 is TGTGCCAGCAGTTTGCGGGGCGGGGGGGCTTACGAGCAGTACTTC. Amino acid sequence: CASSLRGGGAYEQYF.

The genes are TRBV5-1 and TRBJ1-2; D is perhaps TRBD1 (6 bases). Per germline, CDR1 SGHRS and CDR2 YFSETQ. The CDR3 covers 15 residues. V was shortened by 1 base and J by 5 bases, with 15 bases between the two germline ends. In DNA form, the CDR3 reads TGCGCCAGCAGCTTGTCGTTGGGACACGAGTATGGCTACACCTTC. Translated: CASSLSLGHEYGYTF.

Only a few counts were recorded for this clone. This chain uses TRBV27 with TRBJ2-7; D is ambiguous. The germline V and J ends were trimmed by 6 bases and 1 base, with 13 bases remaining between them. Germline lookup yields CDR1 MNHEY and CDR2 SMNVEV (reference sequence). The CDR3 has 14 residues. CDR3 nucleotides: TGTGCCAGCAGCCCCCTAGGAGATTCCTACGAGCAGTACTTC. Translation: CASSPLGDSYEQYF.

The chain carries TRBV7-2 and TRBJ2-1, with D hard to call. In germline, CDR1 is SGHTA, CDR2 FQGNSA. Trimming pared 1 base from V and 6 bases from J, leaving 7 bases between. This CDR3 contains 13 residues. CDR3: CASSLGTFNEQFF. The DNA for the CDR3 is TGTGCCAGCAGCTTAGGCACTTTCAATGAGCAGTTCTTC. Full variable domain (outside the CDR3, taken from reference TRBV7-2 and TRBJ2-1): GAGVSQSPSNKVTEKGKDVELRCDPISGHTALYWYRQSLGQGLEFLIYFQGNSAPDKSGLPSDRFSAERTGGSVSTLTIQRTQQEDSAVYLCASSLGTFNEQFFGPGTRLTVL.

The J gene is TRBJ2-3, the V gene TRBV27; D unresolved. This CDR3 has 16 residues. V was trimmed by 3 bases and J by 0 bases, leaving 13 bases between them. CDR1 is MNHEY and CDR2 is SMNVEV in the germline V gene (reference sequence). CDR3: CASSFTLDTSTDTQYF. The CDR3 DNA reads TGTGCCAGCAGTTTTACCCTAGATACAAGCACAGATACGCAGTATTTT.

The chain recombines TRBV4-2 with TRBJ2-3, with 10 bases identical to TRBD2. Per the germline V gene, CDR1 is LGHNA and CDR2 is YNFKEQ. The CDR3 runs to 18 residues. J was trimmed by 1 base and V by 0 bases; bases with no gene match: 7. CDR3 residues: CASSQEASGGPRTDTQYF. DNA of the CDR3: TGTGCCAGCAGCCAAGAGGCTAGCGGGGGCCCCCGCACAGATACGCAGTATTTT.

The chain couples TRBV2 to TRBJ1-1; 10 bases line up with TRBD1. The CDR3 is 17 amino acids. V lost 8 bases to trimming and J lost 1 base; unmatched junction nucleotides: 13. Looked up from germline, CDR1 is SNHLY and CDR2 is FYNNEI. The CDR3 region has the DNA TGTGCCAGCTCATTAGACAGGGGGCGCGACTGGAACACTGAAGCTTTCTTT. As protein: CASSLDRGRDWNTEAFF.

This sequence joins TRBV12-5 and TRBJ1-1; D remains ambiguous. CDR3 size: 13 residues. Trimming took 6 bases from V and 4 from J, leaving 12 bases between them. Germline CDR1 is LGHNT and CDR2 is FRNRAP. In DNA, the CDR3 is TGTGCTAGTGGCTACCTACAGTTCACTGAAGCTTTCTTT. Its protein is CASGYLQFTEAFF.

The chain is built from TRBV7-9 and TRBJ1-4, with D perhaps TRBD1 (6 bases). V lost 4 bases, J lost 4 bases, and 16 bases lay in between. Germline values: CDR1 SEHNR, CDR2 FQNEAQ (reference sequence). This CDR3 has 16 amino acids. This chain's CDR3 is CASSSSDRRFNEKLFF. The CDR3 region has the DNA TGTGCCAGCAGCTCCTCGGACAGACGCTTTAATGAAAAACTGTTTTTT.

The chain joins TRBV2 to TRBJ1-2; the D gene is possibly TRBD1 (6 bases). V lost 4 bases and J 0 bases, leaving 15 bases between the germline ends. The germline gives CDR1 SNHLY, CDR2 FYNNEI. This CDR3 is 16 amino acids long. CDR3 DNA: TGTGCCAGCAGTGCCCCGCTGGACAGTGCTAACTATGGCTACACCTTC. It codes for CASSAPLDSANYGYTF.

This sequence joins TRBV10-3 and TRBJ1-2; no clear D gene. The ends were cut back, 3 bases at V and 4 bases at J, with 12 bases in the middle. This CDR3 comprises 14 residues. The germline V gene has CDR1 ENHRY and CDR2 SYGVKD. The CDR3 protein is CAISESEGFYGYTF. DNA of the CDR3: TGTGCCATCAGTGAAAGTGAGGGTTTCTATGGCTACACCTTC.

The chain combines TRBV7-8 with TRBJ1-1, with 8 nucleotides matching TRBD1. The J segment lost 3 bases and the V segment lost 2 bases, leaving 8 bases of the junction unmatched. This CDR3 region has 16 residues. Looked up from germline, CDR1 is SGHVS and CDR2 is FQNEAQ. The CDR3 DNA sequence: TGTGCCAGCAGCTTATTTTCCTCAGGGGGCGACACTGAAGCTTTCTTT. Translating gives CASSLFSSGGDTEAFF.

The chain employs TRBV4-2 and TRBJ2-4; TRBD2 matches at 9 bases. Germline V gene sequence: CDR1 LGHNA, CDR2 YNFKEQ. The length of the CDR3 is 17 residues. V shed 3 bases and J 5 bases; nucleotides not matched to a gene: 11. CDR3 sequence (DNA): TGTGCCAGCAGCCAGGCCCGCGGGGGGGCTAAAGAAAACATTCAGTACTTC. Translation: CASSQARGGAKENIQYF.

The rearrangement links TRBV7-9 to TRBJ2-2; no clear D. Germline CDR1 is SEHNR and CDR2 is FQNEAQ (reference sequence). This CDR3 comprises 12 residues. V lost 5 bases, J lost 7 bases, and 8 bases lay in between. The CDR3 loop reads CASSGDFGELFF. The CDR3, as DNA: TGTGCCAGCAGCGGAGATTTCGGGGAGCTGTTTTTT.

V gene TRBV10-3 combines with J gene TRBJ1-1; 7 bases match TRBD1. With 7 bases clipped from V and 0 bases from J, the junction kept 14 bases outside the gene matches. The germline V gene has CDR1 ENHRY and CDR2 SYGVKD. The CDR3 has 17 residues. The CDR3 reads CAITQHRGINMNTEAFF. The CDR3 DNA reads TGTGCCATCACACAACACAGGGGAATTAACATGAACACTGAAGCTTTCTTT.

The CDR3 loop is CAWSRRNTEAFF. CDR3 bases: TGTGCCTGGTCCCGACGGAACACTGAAGCTTTCTTT. V is TRBV30 and J is TRBJ1-1; D gene ambiguous. The CDR3 is made up of 12 amino acids. Germline V gene lookup returns CDR1 GTSNPN and CDR2 SVGIG (reference sequence). The V end was cut by 5 bases, the J end by 1 base, with 8 bases between.

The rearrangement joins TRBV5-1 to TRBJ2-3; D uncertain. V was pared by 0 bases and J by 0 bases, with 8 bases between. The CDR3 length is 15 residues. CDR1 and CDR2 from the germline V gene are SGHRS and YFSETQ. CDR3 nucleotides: TGCGCCAGCAGCTTGGAGGCCATTAGCACAGATACGCAGTATTTT. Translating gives CASSLEAISTDTQYF.

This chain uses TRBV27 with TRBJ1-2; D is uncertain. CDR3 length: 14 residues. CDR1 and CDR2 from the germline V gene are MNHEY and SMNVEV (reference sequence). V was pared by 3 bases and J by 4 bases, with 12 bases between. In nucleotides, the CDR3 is TGTGCCAGCAGTTTTAATGCGGGCTTCTATGGCTACACCTTC. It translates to CASSFNAGFYGYTF.

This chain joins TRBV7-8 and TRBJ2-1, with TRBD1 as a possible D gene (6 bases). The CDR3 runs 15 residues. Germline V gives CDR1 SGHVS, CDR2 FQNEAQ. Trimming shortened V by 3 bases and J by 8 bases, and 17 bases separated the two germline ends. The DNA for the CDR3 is TGTGCCAGCAGCTTCACAGACAGGTCGATCTATGAGCAGTTCTTC. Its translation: CASSFTDRSIYEQFF.

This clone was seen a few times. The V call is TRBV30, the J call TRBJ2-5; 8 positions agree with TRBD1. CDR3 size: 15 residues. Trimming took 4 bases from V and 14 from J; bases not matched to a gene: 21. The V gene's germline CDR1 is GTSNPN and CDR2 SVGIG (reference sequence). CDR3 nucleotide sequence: TGTGCCTGGAACGCAGGGGGCGAGGGCAGAGCGCCCATTTACTTC. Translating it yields CAWNAGGEGRAPIYF.

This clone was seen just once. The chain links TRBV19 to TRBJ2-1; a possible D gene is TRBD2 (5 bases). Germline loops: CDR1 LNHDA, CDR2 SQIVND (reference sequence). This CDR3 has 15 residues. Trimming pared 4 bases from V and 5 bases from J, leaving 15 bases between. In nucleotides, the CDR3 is TGTGCCAGTAGTAGGCCCTCGGACGGGGACAATGAGCAGTTCTTC. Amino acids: CASSRPSDGDNEQFF.

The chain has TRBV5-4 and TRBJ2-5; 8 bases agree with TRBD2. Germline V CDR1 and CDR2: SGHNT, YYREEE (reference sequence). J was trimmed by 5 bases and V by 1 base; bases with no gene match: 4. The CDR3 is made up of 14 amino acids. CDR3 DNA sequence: TGTGCCAGCAGCTTGCCCGGGGGGGCCGAGACCCAGTACTTC. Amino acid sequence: CASSLPGGAETQYF.

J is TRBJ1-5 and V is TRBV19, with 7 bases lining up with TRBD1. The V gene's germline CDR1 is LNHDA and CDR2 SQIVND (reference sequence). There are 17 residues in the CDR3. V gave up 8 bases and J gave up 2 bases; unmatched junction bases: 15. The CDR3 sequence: CASLPGTVLRGNQPQHF. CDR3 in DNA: TGTGCCAGTTTACCCGGGACAGTACTACGGGGCAATCAGCCCCAGCATTTT.

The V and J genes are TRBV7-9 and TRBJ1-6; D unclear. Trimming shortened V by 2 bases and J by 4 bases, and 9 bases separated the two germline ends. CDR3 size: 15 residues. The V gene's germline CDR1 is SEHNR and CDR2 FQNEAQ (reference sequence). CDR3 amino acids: CASSLFVSYNSPLHF. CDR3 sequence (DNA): TGTGCCAGCAGCTTATTTGTCAGTTATAATTCACCCCTCCACTTT.

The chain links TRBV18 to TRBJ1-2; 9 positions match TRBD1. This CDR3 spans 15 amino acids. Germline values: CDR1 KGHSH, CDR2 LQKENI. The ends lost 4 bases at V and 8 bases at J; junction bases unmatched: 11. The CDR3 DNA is TGTGCCAGCTCACTACAACAGGGGGCCCAAAGAGGCTACACCTTC. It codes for CASSLQQGAQRGYTF.

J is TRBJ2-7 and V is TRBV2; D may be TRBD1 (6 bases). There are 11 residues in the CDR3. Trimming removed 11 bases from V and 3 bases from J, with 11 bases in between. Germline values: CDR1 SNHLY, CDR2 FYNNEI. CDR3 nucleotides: TGTGCCGACCGGGACAACTACGAGCAGTACTTC. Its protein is CADRDNYEQYF.

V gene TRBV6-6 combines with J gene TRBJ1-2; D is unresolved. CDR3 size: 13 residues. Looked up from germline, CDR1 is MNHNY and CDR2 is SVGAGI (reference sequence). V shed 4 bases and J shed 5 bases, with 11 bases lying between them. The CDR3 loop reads CASSLGSDYGYTF. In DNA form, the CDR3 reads TGTGCCAGCAGTTTAGGTTCGGATTATGGCTACACCTTC.

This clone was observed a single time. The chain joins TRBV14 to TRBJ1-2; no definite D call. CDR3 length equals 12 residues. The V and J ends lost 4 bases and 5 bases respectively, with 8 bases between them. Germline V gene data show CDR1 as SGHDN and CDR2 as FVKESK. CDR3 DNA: TGTGCCAGCAGCCGATTTGAGTATGGCTACACCTTC. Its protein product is CASSRFEYGYTF.

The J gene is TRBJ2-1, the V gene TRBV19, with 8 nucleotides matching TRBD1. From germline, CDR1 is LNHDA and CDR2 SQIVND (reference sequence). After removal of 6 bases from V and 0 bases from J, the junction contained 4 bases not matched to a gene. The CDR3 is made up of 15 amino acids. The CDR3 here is CASRQGGSSYNEQFF. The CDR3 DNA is TGTGCCAGTAGACAGGGGGGAAGCTCCTACAATGAGCAGTTCTTC.

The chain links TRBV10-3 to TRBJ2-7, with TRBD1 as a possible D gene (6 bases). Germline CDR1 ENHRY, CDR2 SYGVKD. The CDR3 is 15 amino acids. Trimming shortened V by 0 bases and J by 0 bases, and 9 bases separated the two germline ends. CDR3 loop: CAISESRGSSYEQYF. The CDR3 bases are TGTGCCATCAGTGAGTCGAGGGGGAGCTCCTACGAGCAGTACTTC.

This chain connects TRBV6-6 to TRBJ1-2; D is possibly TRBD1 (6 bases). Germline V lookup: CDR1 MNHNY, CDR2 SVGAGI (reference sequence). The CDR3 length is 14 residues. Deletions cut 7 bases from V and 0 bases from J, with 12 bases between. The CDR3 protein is CASIPGQTNYGYTF. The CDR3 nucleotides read TGTGCCAGCATTCCCGGACAGACTAACTATGGCTACACCTTC.